The 26 T cell receptor beta chains given below trace back to one sample, sequenced in a study of OX40 agonist ivuxolimab in advanced cancers. Clones were read by immunoSEQ multiplex PCR, and TCRdb kept only the in-frame ones, dropping some. The table includes tens of thousands of clones, 88% detected once. Sequencing used CD4+ or CD8+ T cells sorted from blood, obtained in a trial of the OX40 agonist ivuxolimab. Receptors were obtained from an adult with an advanced solid tumor such as melanoma, head and neck, liver or kidney cancer.

CDR3 nucleotide sequence: TGTGCCAGCTCACCGAGGTGGGCTAGCCAAGAGACCCAGTACTTC. Translated, it gives CASSPRWASQETQYF. The chain carries TRBV18 and TRBJ2-5; D is uncertain. The length of the CDR3 is 15 residues. The V gene's germline CDR1 is KGHSH and CDR2 LQKENI. The V gene lost 3 bases and the J gene lost 1 base, with 12 bases spanning the gap.

The CDR3 nucleotides read TGTGCCAGCAGTTTCTGGCGTGGGGGGGAGTACAATGAGCAGTTCTTC. Translation: CASSFWRGGEYNEQFF. The chain couples TRBV27 to TRBJ2-1, with 7 bases lining up with TRBD2. The V segment lost 3 bases and the J segment 4 bases; nucleotides outside the gene matches: 9. The CDR3 consists of 16 residues. Germline CDR1 is MNHEY and CDR2 is SMNVEV (reference sequence).

The CDR3 region has the DNA TGTGCCAGCAGTTACCTCCACACCATATATTTT. It encodes CASSYLHTIYF. The rearrangement links TRBV6-5 to TRBJ1-3; D gene unclear. The CDR3 runs to 11 residues. Germline V gene sequence: CDR1 MNHEY, CDR2 SVGAGI. Trimming removed 2 bases from V and 8 bases from J, with 4 bases in between.

With regard to this clone: Since no conserved phenylalanine or tryptophan closes the CDR3, a read error is the likely cause. J is TRBJ1-6 and V is TRBV2; no clear D. Trimming removed 4 bases from V and 10 bases from J, with 5 bases in between. CDR3 length equals 11 residues. Germline loops: CDR1 SNHLY, CDR2 FYNNEI. The CDR3 DNA follows: TGTGCCAGCAGTGGGCACTCACCCCTCCACCTT. The encoded protein is CASSGHSPLHL.

The rearrangement joins TRBV6-1 to TRBJ1-4; D unresolved. Per germline, CDR1 MNHNS and CDR2 SASEGT. The CDR3 extends over 13 amino acids. The V end was cut by 3 bases, the J end by 10 bases, with 12 bases between. DNA for the CDR3: TGTGCCAGCAGTGATCTTCGTGTAGGAAAACTGTTTTTT. Protein: CASSDLRVGKLFF.

The chain employs TRBV4-3 and TRBJ1-3, with TRBD1 matching 9 bases. V lost 4 bases to trimming and J lost 4 bases; unmatched junction nucleotides: 5. CDR3 length equals 15 residues. Germline lookup yields CDR1 LGHNA and CDR2 YSLEER. The CDR3: CASSPQGALGNTIYF. The CDR3 bases are TGCGCCAGCAGCCCACAGGGGGCTCTAGGAAACACCATATATTTT.

The CDR3 loop is CASSKALTGTRETQYF. The CDR3 nucleotides are TGTGCCAGCAGCAAAGCTCTGACAGGGACGAGGGAGACCCAGTACTTC. The chain carries TRBV21-1 and TRBJ2-5; the table's D call, TRBD1, has no DNA check behind it. TRBV21-1 is marked as a pseudogene. CDR3 length: 16 amino acids.

This clone turned up a few times. The V call is TRBV28, the J call TRBJ1-2; TRBD1 might be the D (6 bases). V was cut by 3 bases and J by 8 bases, with 13 bases left in between. The CDR3 has 13 amino acids. Germline V gives CDR1 MDHEN, CDR2 SYDVKM. The CDR3 is CASSFEQGEGYTF. The CDR3 region has the DNA TGTGCCAGCAGTTTTGAACAGGGCGAAGGCTACACCTTC.

The J gene is TRBJ1-1, the V gene TRBV5-1; perhaps TRBD1 as D (6 bases). The germline V gene encodes CDR1 SGHRS and CDR2 YFSETQ. The CDR3 consists of 14 residues. Between the trimmed V and J ends, which lost 5 bases and 6 bases, there was a span of 17 bases. Here the CDR3 reads CASRKQGLRAEAFF. Written as DNA, the CDR3 is TGCGCCAGCAGAAAACAGGGCCTCCGGGCTGAAGCTTTCTTT.

In the case of this clone: The identical CDR3 is also encoded by other nucleotide sequences in the sample. The DNA of the CDR3 is TGTGCCAGCAGCCAGAGGTCGGGGTTGGGTGTGCATTTT. Translated, it gives CASSQRSGLGVHF. The rearrangement uses TRBV7-2 and TRBJ1-5; no definite D call. The V and J ends lost 5 bases and 15 bases respectively, with 20 bases between them. From germline, CDR1 is SGHTA and CDR2 FQGNSA. The CDR3 loop spans 13 amino acids.

This chain uses TRBV2 with TRBJ1-6; weak D call: TRBD1 (5 bases). The germline V and J ends were trimmed by 6 bases and 10 bases, with 7 bases remaining between them. This CDR3 contains 11 residues. CDR1 is SNHLY and CDR2 is FYNNEI in the germline V gene. Here the CDR3 reads CASSAGSPLHF. The CDR3 DNA reads TGTGCCAGCAGCGCAGGGTCACCCCTCCACTTT.

The J gene is TRBJ1-2, the V gene TRBV6-5; a weak D match, TRBD1 (6 bases). CDR1 is MNHEY, CDR2 SVGAGI, per germline. The V end was cut by 5 bases, the J end by 8 bases, with 12 bases between. The length of the CDR3 is 12 residues. CDR3 in DNA: TGTGCCAGCAGTCAGGGGCCCCAGGGCTACACCTTC. It specifies CASSQGPQGYTF.

The chain couples TRBV4-3 to TRBJ1-6, with D possibly being TRBD1 (5 bases). Germline CDR1 and CDR2: LGHNA and YSLEER. Trimming pared 0 bases from V and 1 base from J, leaving 10 bases between. The CDR3 is 17 amino acids. The CDR3 bases are TGCGCCAGCAGCCAAGATCGGGGGGATTCCTATAATTCACCCCTCCACTTT. This translates into CASSQDRGDSYNSPLHF.

The count of this clone is one. The rearrangement joins TRBV18 to TRBJ2-5; D possibly corresponds to TRBD2 (6 bases). V shed 0 bases and J shed 4 bases, with 15 bases lying between them. The germline gives CDR1 KGHSH, CDR2 LQKENI. This CDR3 is built from 16 residues. CDR3 region: CASSPPSASGGETQYF. CDR3 DNA: TGTGCCAGCTCACCACCAAGTGCCTCCGGGGGAGAGACCCAGTACTTC.

This clone was seen more than once but under ten times. V is TRBV6-1 and J is TRBJ2-2; weak D call: TRBD1 (5 bases). The CDR3 runs to 13 residues. V shed 7 bases and J shed 6 bases, with 12 bases lying between them. Looked up from germline, CDR1 is MNHNS and CDR2 is SASEGT. CDR3 amino acids: CASTVGAAGELFF. The CDR3 region has the DNA TGTGCCAGCACTGTAGGGGCCGCCGGGGAGCTGTTTTTT.

This clone was detected only once. The gene calls are TRBV6-1 and TRBJ2-7, with D perhaps given as TRBD1 or TRBD2 (5 bases each). In germline, CDR1 is MNHNS, CDR2 SASEGT. This CDR3 has 15 residues. Trimming removed 4 bases from V and 6 bases from J, with 19 bases in between. CDR3 DNA: TGTGCCAGCAGTGGGACCTTTGGGGGTACGGGCGAGCAGTACTTC. Translated: CASSGTFGGTGEQYF.

The CDR3 sequence is CASSSSGGNYGYTF. DNA of the CDR3: TGTGCCAGCTCCTCAAGCGGGGGTAACTATGGCTACACCTTC. The gene calls are TRBV18 and TRBJ1-2; perhaps TRBD1 as D (5 bases). Germline V gene lookup returns CDR1 KGHSH and CDR2 LQKENI. This CDR3 contains 14 residues. Trimming took 6 bases from V and 1 from J, leaving 12 bases between them.

CDR3 in DNA: TGTGCCAGCAGCCTGTTATCACCCAGGGGCGTCGAGCAGTACTTC. Translated, it gives CASSLLSPRGVEQYF. This chain joins TRBV11-2 and TRBJ2-7, with a weak D call TRBD1 (6 bases). Germline CDR1 reads SGHAT; CDR2 reads FQNNGV. The length of the CDR3 is 15 residues. Trimming shortened V by 5 bases and J by 6 bases, and 20 bases separated the two germline ends.

The chain has TRBV28 and TRBJ1-5; a weak D match, TRBD1 (5 bases). Trimming stripped 2 bases from V and 1 base from J, with 9 bases between. Germline V lookup: CDR1 MDHEN, CDR2 SYDVKM. The CDR3 covers 15 residues. The DNA of the CDR3 is TGTGCCAGCAGTTTAATAGGACAAAGCAATCAGCCCCAGCATTTT. Protein: CASSLIGQSNQPQHF.

V usage is TRBV28 and J usage is TRBJ2-7; TRBD2 aligns across 16 bases. Per the germline V gene, CDR1 is MDHEN and CDR2 is SYDVKM. The CDR3 spans 19 residues. V dropped 6 bases and J dropped 6; count of bases not matched to a gene: 17. The CDR3 protein is CASSYKPGLAGGQFREQYF. The DNA of the CDR3 is TGTGCCAGCAGCTATAAACCGGGACTAGCGGGGGGGCAATTTCGCGAGCAGTACTTC.

The chain links TRBV11-2 to TRBJ2-3; 12 bases are shared with TRBD2. The CDR3 is made up of 16 amino acids. Germline trimming cut 5 bases from V and 4 bases from J; bases unmatched to any gene: 7. Germline assignment: CDR1 SGHAT and CDR2 FQNNGV. The CDR3 DNA sequence: TGTGCCAGCAGCCCCGGACTAGCGGGGCCTCCAGATACGCAGTATTTT. This sequence encodes CASSPGLAGPPDTQYF.

The chain links TRBV19 to TRBJ1-1, with unresolved D. Germline lookup yields CDR1 LNHDA and CDR2 SQIVND (reference sequence). This CDR3 has 15 amino acids. The germline V and J ends were trimmed by 7 bases and 0 bases, with 15 bases remaining between them. CDR3 protein: CASTSLRRMNTEAFF. The DNA for the CDR3 is TGTGCCAGTACAAGCCTGCGGCGGATGAACACTGAAGCTTTCTTT.

The CDR3 region has the DNA TGTGCCAGCAACGACGGGGCGTCCTATGCTAAGGAAGCTTTCTTT. This encodes CASNDGASYAKEAFF. The chain employs TRBV2 and TRBJ1-1; D may be TRBD1 (5 bases). The CDR3 is 15 residues long. The V gene lost 7 bases and the J gene lost 8 bases, with 23 bases spanning the gap. CDR1 is SNHLY, CDR2 FYNNEI, per germline.

The chain couples TRBV12-5 to TRBJ2-1; TRBD1 agrees at 12 bases. Germline-derived CDR1 and CDR2 are LGHNT and FRNRAP. The CDR3 spans 16 residues. Losses at the gene ends were 6 bases for V and 8 bases for J; bases not matched to a gene: 11. CDR3 sequence reads: CASGPYPGQGAHEQFF. The CDR3 region has the DNA TGTGCTAGTGGCCCCTACCCGGGACAGGGGGCCCATGAGCAGTTCTTC.

This clone has more than one count but fewer than ten. The CDR3 reads CASSHHRDLPEAFF. CDR3 DNA sequence: TGTGCCAGCAGCCATCACAGGGACTTACCTGAAGCTTTCTTT. The J gene is TRBJ1-1, the V gene TRBV4-2, with a weak D call TRBD1 (6 bases). Per the germline V gene, CDR1 is LGHNA and CDR2 is YNFKEQ. There are 14 residues in the CDR3. V shed 3 bases and J shed 6 bases, with 14 bases lying between them.

This rearrangement joins TRBV18 to TRBJ1-5; maybe TRBD1 (5 bases). V shed 1 base and J shed 1 base, with 5 bases lying between them. The V gene's germline CDR1 is KGHSH and CDR2 LQKENI. This CDR3 comprises 14 residues. The CDR3, as DNA: TGTGCCAGCTCACCACAGGGGAGCAATCAGCCCCAGCATTTT. Translated, it gives CASSPQGSNQPQHF.